The 25 T cell receptor beta chains listed next were all sequenced from one sample in a study of blood T cell repertoires in COVID-19. Method: immunoSEQ multiplex PCR; TCRdb's copy keeps in-frame clones and lacks some. The sample lists 200,000 to 250,000 clones, 84% seen once, with under 2% in the top ten. Sequencing was done on a sample of PBMCs or T cells enriched from blood (not recorded which). These receptors were taken from a man aged 55 to 70 who had recovered from COVID-19.

The chain joins TRBV25-1 to TRBJ2-5; D is undetermined. Between the trimmed V and J ends, which lost 5 bases and 0 bases, there was a span of 10 bases. The CDR3 loop spans 14 amino acids. Germline V gives CDR1 MGHDK, CDR2 SYGVNS. CDR3 DNA: TGTGCCAGCAGTAGAACAGAGTACCAAGAGACCCAGTACTTC. This codes for CASSRTEYQETQYF.

This clone was counted a single time. The CDR3 is CASSQDLSGTGKTYEQYF. CDR3 in DNA: TGCGCCAGCAGCCAAGATCTGTCAGGGACAGGCAAAACCTACGAGCAGTACTTC. The chain uses TRBV4-3 and TRBJ2-7, with TRBD1 matching over 8 bases. CDR1 and CDR2 from the germline V gene are LGHNA and YSLEER. The length of the CDR3 is 18 residues. The V and J ends lost 0 bases and 2 bases, in that order; junction bases with no gene match: 12.

This chain joins TRBV9 and TRBJ2-7; 12 nucleotides align to TRBD1. With V trimmed by 4 bases and J by 5 bases, 10 bases remained unmatched. CDR1 is SGDLS, CDR2 YYNGEE, per germline. The CDR3 has 16 residues. CDR3 DNA sequence: TGTGCCAGCAGCTCCCCGGGGACAGGGGGCCTGGACGAGCAGTACTTC. Residues: CASSSPGTGGLDEQYF.

The genes are TRBV5-6 and TRBJ2-1; 7 positions agree with TRBD2. CDR3 length: 15 residues. Germline assignment: CDR1 SGHDT and CDR2 YYEEEE. Losses at the gene ends were 1 base for V and 7 bases for J; bases not matched to a gene: 8. The CDR3 nucleotides are TGTGCCAGCAGCTTGCGGACACCGGGAGGAAATGAGCAGTTCTTC. Amino acids: CASSLRTPGGNEQFF.

The chain carries TRBV30 and TRBJ1-1, with 9 bases matching TRBD1. V was clipped by 0 bases and J by 6 bases; unmatched bases: 8. Per the germline V gene, CDR1 is GTSNPN and CDR2 is SVGIG (reference sequence). CDR3 size: 15 residues. The CDR3 nucleotides read TGTGCCTGGAGTGTAACCGGGACAGGGAGGCCTGAAGCTTTCTTT. This codes for CAWSVTGTGRPEAFF.

This clone is a singleton in its sample. V is TRBV7-2 and J is TRBJ1-2; a weak D match, TRBD1 (6 bases). In germline, CDR1 is SGHTA, CDR2 FQGNSA. CDR3 length equals 14 residues. V was cut by 5 bases and J by 2 bases, with 12 bases left in between. The CDR3 DNA sequence: TGTGCCAGCAGCCCCCGACAGGTCAACTATGGCTACACCTTC. Its translation is CASSPRQVNYGYTF.

This clone was found once. The chain recombines TRBV2 with TRBJ2-5, with 11 bases matching TRBD2. Germline V gives CDR1 SNHLY, CDR2 FYNNEI. There are 14 residues in the CDR3. V trimming: 6 bases; J trimming: 8 bases; junction bases outside the gene matches: 8. The CDR3 coding sequence is TGTGCCAGCAGCGCTGGACTAGCGGGTGTTACCCAGTACTTC. Its translation is CASSAGLAGVTQYF. Filled out from reference TRBV2 and TRBJ2-5, the complete variable domain reads EPEVTQTPSHQVTQMGQEVILRCVPISNHLYFYWYRQILGQKVEFLVSFYNNEISEKSEIFDDQFSVERPDGSNFTLKIRSTKLEDSAMYFCASSAGLAGVTQYFGPGTRLLVL.

The V and J genes are TRBV7-9 and TRBJ2-1; 7 bases line up with TRBD2. V dropped 3 bases and J dropped 11; count of bases not matched to a gene: 10. Germline V gene sequence: CDR1 SEHNR, CDR2 FQNEAQ (reference sequence). This CDR3 has 14 residues. In nucleotides, the CDR3 is TGTGCCAGCAGCTTGGAGGGGCCCGGGGGGAAGCAGTTCTTC. This sequence encodes CASSLEGPGGKQFF.

The chain links TRBV3-1 (or the pseudogene TRBV3-2) to TRBJ2-7, with 7 bases fitting TRBD1. This CDR3 has 15 amino acids. V was pared by 0 bases and J by 2 bases, with 4 bases of the junction left unmatched. CDR1 and CDR2 (germline): LGHDT, YNNKEL (reference sequence). The CDR3 bases are TGTGCCAGCAGCCAAGATTCAACAGGGGCCTACGAGCAGTACTTC. Translated, it gives CASSQDSTGAYEQYF.

V and J are TRBV2 and TRBJ2-2; the D gene is possibly TRBD1 (5 bases). Germline V lookup: CDR1 SNHLY, CDR2 FYNNEI. This CDR3 spans 15 amino acids. The V end was cut by 5 bases, the J end by 5 bases, with 15 bases between. The CDR3, as DNA: TGTGCCAGCAGTAGCCGGCAGGGTTTAACCGGGGAGCTGTTTTTT. Protein: CASSSRQGLTGELFF.

This clone was seen more than once but under ten times. V is TRBV7-9 and J is TRBJ1-4; 10 positions agree with TRBD1. V lost 1 base to trimming and J lost 7 bases; unmatched junction nucleotides: 6. In germline, CDR1 is SEHNR, CDR2 FQNEAQ (reference sequence). The CDR3 runs to 16 residues. Written as DNA, the CDR3 is TGTGCCAGCAGCTTAGGGGGGACAGGGGTCGGTGAAAAACTGTTTTTT. Amino acids: CASSLGGTGVGEKLFF.

This rearrangement joins TRBV2 to TRBJ2-2; 11 bases line up with TRBD1. Germline CDR1 is SNHLY and CDR2 is FYNNEI. V shed 8 bases, J shed 4 bases, and the junction held 9 bases outside the gene matches. This CDR3 contains 16 residues. The CDR3 loop reads CASRPGQGASTGELFF. The CDR3 DNA is TGTGCCAGCCGACCTGGACAGGGGGCGAGCACCGGGGAGCTGTTTTTT. The complete variable domain, with remaining parts taken from reference TRBV2 and TRBJ2-2, reads EPEVTQTPSHQVTQMGQEVILRCVPISNHLYFYWYRQILGQKVEFLVSFYNNEISEKSEIFDDQFSVERPDGSNFTLKIRSTKLEDSAMYFCASRPGQGASTGELFFGEGSRLTVL.

The chain couples TRBV10-1 to TRBJ1-4; possible D gene TRBD1, 5 bases. The length of the CDR3 is 14 residues. CDR1 and CDR2 from the germline V gene are WNHNN and SYGVQD (reference sequence). Deletions cut 3 bases from V and 7 bases from J, with 12 bases between. The CDR3 protein is CASSDGRGSEKLFF. The CDR3 DNA reads TGCGCCAGCAGTGATGGGAGGGGAAGTGAAAAACTGTTTTTT.

The chain has TRBV19 and TRBJ2-3; 7 positions match TRBD2. The CDR3 runs to 14 residues. The J segment lost 8 bases and the V segment lost 1 base, leaving 6 bases of the junction unmatched. From germline, CDR1 is LNHDA and CDR2 SQIVND (reference sequence). The CDR3 bases are TGTGCCAGTAGTATAGCGGGGGGTTCTGGTACGCAGTATTTT. It translates to CASSIAGGSGTQYF.

V is TRBV7-2 and J is TRBJ1-5, with D possibly TRBD1 on 6 matching bases. Germline values: CDR1 SGHTA, CDR2 FQGNSA. Trimming took off 5 bases at V and 3 bases at J, with 14 bases between the two ends. The CDR3 covers 15 residues. The CDR3 protein is CASSTTRGPNQPQHF. The CDR3 bases are TGTGCCAGCAGCACGACCAGGGGACCCAATCAGCCCCAGCATTTT.

V gene TRBV4-2 combines with J gene TRBJ1-2; 9 nucleotides line up with TRBD1. The junction had 6 bases not matched to a gene; V was cut back by 1 base and J by 3 bases. Germline CDR1 is LGHNA and CDR2 is YNFKEQ. The CDR3 covers 16 residues. The CDR3 is CASSQAGQGEDYGYTF. The CDR3 DNA sequence: TGTGCCAGCAGCCAAGCGGGACAGGGTGAGGACTATGGCTACACCTTC.

The V call is TRBV5-1, the J call TRBJ2-1; 10 bases fit TRBD1. J gave up 5 bases and V 4 bases, and 6 bases lay outside the gene matches. The CDR3 has 15 amino acids. Germline V gene sequence: CDR1 SGHRS, CDR2 YFSETQ. The CDR3 loop is CASSPGTGVDNEQFF. The CDR3 region has the DNA TGCGCCAGCAGCCCCGGGACAGGGGTGGACAATGAGCAGTTCTTC. Supplemented by reference TRBV5-1 and TRBJ2-1, the full variable domain reads KAGVTQTPRYLIKTRGQQVTLSCSPISGHRSVSWYQQTPGQGLQFLFEYFSETQRNKGNFPGRFSGRQFSNSRSEMNVSTLELGDSALYLCASSPGTGVDNEQFFGPGTRLTVL.

The chain links TRBV7-9 to TRBJ1-2; 11 bases align to TRBD1. CDR1 and CDR2 from the germline V gene are SEHNR and FQNEAQ (reference sequence). With 5 bases clipped from V and 3 bases from J, the junction kept 5 bases outside the gene matches. This CDR3 region has 15 residues. This CDR3 is CASSRDRGEYYGYTF. Here the CDR3 DNA reads TGTGCCAGCAGCCGGGACAGGGGGGAGTACTATGGCTACACCTTC.

The chain is built from TRBV5-6 and TRBJ1-1; 12 bases fit TRBD1. V was clipped by 4 bases and J by 7 bases; unmatched bases: 5. The CDR3 sequence is 14 residues long. CDR1 and CDR2 from the germline V gene are SGHDT and YYEEEE. The CDR3, as DNA: TGTGCCAGCAGCCGGGACAGGGGGCGCATTGAAGCTTTCTTT. It specifies CASSRDRGRIEAFF.

DNA of the CDR3: TGTGCCAGCAGCTTGAGGACAGGGGGCTACAATGAGCAGTTCTTC. The encoded protein is CASSLRTGGYNEQFF. This chain uses TRBV11-3 with TRBJ2-1, with 10 bases that match TRBD1. Germline values: CDR1 SGHNT, CDR2 YENEEA. CDR3 length: 15 residues. The V and J ends lost 3 bases and 3 bases, in that order; junction bases with no gene match: 2. Using reference TRBV11-3 and TRBJ2-1 for the parts outside the CDR3, the full variable domain is EAGVVQSPRYKIIEKKQPVAFWCNPISGHNTLYWYLQNLGQGPELLIRYENEEAVDDSQLPKDRFSAERLKGVDSTLKIQPAELGDSAVYLCASSLRTGGYNEQFFGPGTRLTVL.

This chain connects TRBV28 to TRBJ1-1; 12 bases are shared with TRBD1. V lost 5 bases to trimming and J lost 5 bases; unmatched junction nucleotides: 6. CDR3 length: 15 residues. Germline CDR1 MDHEN, CDR2 SYDVKM. The CDR3 spells CASSPGTGGRTEAFF. In DNA, the CDR3 is TGTGCCAGCAGTCCAGGGACAGGGGGCCGTACTGAAGCTTTCTTT.

The V gene is TRBV20-1, the J gene TRBJ1-1; D not resolved. Trimming took off 7 bases at V and 7 bases at J, with 7 bases between the two ends. Germline V CDR1 and CDR2: DFQATT, SNEGSKA (reference sequence). CDR3 length: 9 amino acids. CDR3 coding DNA: TGCAGTGTAGGAGGTGAAGCTTTCTTT. Translated, it gives CSVGGEAFF.

The V and J genes are TRBV27 and TRBJ1-5; weak D call: TRBD1 (6 bases). The germline V gene encodes CDR1 MNHEY and CDR2 SMNVEV (reference sequence). Trimming took off 5 bases at V and 11 bases at J, with 19 bases between the two ends. The CDR3 runs 14 residues. This CDR3 reads CASSTQGPPGAQHF. The DNA of the CDR3 is TGTGCCAGCAGTACCCAAGGACCTCCAGGGGCCCAGCATTTT.

Only one count was recorded for this clone. V usage is TRBV4-3 and J usage is TRBJ2-5; 14 bases line up with TRBD2. CDR3 size: 16 residues. The V gene end was trimmed by 4 bases and the J gene end by 1 base; junction bases not matched to a gene: 2. The germline V gene has CDR1 LGHNA and CDR2 YSLEER. CDR3 protein: CASSLGLAGGQETQYF. Written as DNA, the CDR3 is TGCGCCAGCAGCCTCGGACTAGCGGGGGGCCAAGAGACCCAGTACTTC.

The chain recombines TRBV7-2 with TRBJ2-7; D gene uncertain. The CDR3 extends over 15 amino acids. Per the germline V gene, CDR1 is SGHTA and CDR2 is FQGNSA. V lost 1 base to trimming and J lost 2 bases, with 12 bases between them. The CDR3 is CASSLVRVQTYEQYF. The CDR3 bases are TGTGCCAGCAGCTTAGTTCGAGTACAGACCTACGAGCAGTACTTC.